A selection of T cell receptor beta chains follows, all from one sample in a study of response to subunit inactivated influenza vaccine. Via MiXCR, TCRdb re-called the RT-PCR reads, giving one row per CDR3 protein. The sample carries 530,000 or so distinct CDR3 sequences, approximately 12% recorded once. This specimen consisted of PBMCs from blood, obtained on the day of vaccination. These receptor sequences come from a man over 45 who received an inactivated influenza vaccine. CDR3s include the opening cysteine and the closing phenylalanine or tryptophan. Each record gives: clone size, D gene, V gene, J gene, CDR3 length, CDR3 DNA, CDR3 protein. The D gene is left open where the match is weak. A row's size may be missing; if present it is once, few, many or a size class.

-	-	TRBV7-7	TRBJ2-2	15	TGTGCCAGCAGCTTGGCAGGGCCCAGCACCGGGGAGCTGTTTTTT	CASSLAGPSTGELFF
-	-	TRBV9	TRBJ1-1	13	TGTGCCAGCAGCGCCGGACGGCACACTGAAGCTTTCTTT	CASSAGRHTEAFF
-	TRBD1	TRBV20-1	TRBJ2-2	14	TGCAGTGCTAGATCCGGGACAGGGATGTTGGAGCTGTTTTTT	CSARSGTGMLELFF
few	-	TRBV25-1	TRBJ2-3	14	TGTGCCAGCAGTGAAAGACATTCCGCAGATACGCAGTATTTT	CASSERHSADTQYF
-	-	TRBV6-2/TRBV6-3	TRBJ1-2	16	TGTGCCAGCAGCACCCCCCCAGGGAAGGAACGCTATGGCTACACCTTC	CASSTPPGKERYGYTF
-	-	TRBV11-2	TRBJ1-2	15	TGTGCCAGCAGCTTAGATGACAGACAAAACTATGGCTACACCTTC	CASSLDDRQNYGYTF
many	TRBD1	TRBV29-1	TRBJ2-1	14	TGCAGCGTTAGGATAGGGGGCCAGGGCAATGAGCAGTTCTTC	CSVRIGGQGNEQFF
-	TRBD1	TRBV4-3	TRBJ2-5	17	TGCGCCAGCAGCCAGTACGGGGGACAGGGTACGGGAGAGACCCAGTACTTC	CASSQYGGQGTGETQYF
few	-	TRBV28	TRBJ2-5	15	TGTGCCAGCAGTCCGCTAGGTAGCGACCAAGAGACCCAGTACTTC	CASSPLGSDQETQYF
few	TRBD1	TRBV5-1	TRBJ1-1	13	TGCGCCAGCAGCGAGGGGGCGTACACTGAAGCTTTCTTT	CASSEGAYTEAFF
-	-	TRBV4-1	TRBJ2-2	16	TGCGCCAGCAGCTTCGCTCGCATGTCGAACACCGGGGAGCTGTTTTTT	CASSFARMSNTGELFF
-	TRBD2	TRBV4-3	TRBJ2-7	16	TGCGCCAGCAGCCAGGAGGGTCCGGGACTAGCGCTCGAGCAGTACTTC	CASSQEGPGLALEQYF
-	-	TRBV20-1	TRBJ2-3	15	TGCAGTGCTAGAGATTTCTGGCTTGAGGCAGATACGCAGTATTTT	CSARDFWLEADTQYF
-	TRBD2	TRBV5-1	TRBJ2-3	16	TGCGCCAGCAGCTTGGGATCTAGCGGGGGCCGAGATACGCAGTATTTT	CASSLGSSGGRDTQYF
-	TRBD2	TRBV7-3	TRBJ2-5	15	TGTGCCAGCAGCCCTGGACTAGCGAGGCCAGAGACCCAGTACTTC	CASSPGLARPETQYF
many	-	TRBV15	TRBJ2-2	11	TGTGCCACCAGCAACACCGGGGAGCTGTTTTTT	CATSNTGELFF
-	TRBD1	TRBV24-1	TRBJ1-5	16	TGTGCCACCAGTGATTCGCGACAGGGGGAAAGTCAGCCCCAGCATTTT	CATSDSRQGESQPQHF
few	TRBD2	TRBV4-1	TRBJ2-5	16	TGCGCCAGCAGCCCTTGGGGACTAGCGGTCAAAGAGACCCAGTACTTC	CASSPWGLAVKETQYF
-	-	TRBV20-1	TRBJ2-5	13	TGCAGTGCTAGAGTTTTGGGGAGGGAGACCCAGTACTTC	CSARVLGRETQYF
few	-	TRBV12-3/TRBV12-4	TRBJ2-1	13	TGTGCCAGCAGTTTAGCGCTTTTCGGGGAGCAGTTCTTC	CASSLALFGEQFF
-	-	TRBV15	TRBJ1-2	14	TGTGCCACCAGTATGGGCCATACACCTCATGGCTACACCTTC	CATSMGHTPHGYTF
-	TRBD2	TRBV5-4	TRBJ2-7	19	TGTGCCAGCAGCTTGTTCCCTTTACCTCGGACTAGCAGGAAAGGGGAGCAGTACTTC	CASSLFPLPRTSRKGEQYF
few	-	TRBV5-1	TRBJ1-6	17	TGCGCCAGCAGCTTGGCCGGGAGGCAGGGTTATAATTCACCCCTCCACTTT	CASSLAGRQGYNSPLHF
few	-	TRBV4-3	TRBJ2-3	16	TGCGCCAGCAGCCAAAGTTTTTCGGTGGACACAGATACGCAGTATTTT	CASSQSFSVDTDTQYF
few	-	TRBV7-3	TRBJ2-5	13	TGTGCCAGCAGCTTAGGGGTTTGGGAGACCCAGTACTTC	CASSLGVWETQYF
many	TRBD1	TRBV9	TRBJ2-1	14	TGTGCCAGCAGCGCAGGGGACAGGGTATATGAGCAGTTCTTC	CASSAGDRVYEQFF
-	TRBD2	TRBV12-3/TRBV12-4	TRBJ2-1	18	TGTGCCAGCAGTTTGGGGCTGGTGCTAGCGGGCGTATCAAATGAGCAGTTCTTC	CASSLGLVLAGVSNEQFF
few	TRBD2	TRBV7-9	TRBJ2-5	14	TGTGCCAGCAGCTTCGGCGGGAGACGAGAGACCCAGTACTTC	CASSFGGRRETQYF
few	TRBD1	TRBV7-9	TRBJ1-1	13	TGTGCCAGCAGCGTAGGCATCAGGGGGCAAGCTTTCTTT	CASSVGIRGQAFF
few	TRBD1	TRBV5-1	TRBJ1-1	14	TGCGCCAGCTGTAGAGGGGGCACGGAAACTGAAGCTTTCTTT	CASCRGGTETEAFF
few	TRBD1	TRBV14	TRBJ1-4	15	TGTGCCAGCAGCCAAGTGACAGGGGTTAATGAAAAACTGTTTTTT	CASSQVTGVNEKLFF
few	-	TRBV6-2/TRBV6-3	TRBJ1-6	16	TGTGCCAGCAGTTTAAGGACGCCCGGAGATAATTCACCCCTCCACTTT	CASSLRTPGDNSPLHF
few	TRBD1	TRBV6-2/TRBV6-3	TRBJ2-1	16	TGTGCCAGCAGCCACAGCCTCGACAGGGGGCCGAATGAGCAGTTCTTC	CASSHSLDRGPNEQFF
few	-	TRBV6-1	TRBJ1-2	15	TGTGCCAGCACCGTGGACAGCGGCGGTGACTATGGCTACACCTTC	CASTVDSGGDYGYTF
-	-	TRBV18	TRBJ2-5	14	TGTGCCAGCTCACCACCCAACGGTGTGGAGACCCAGTACTTC	CASSPPNGVETQYF
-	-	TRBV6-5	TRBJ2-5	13	TGTGCCAGCAGTTACTCGCCAGACGAGACCCAGTACTTC	CASSYSPDETQYF
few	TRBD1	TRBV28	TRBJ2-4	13	TGTGCCAGCAGCGGGACAGGGTTAAACATTCAGTACTTC	CASSGTGLNIQYF
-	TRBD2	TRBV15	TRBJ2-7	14	TGTGCCACCAGCGAGGCTAGCGGTCCCTACGAGCAGTACTTC	CATSEASGPYEQYF
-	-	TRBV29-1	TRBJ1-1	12	TGCAGCGTTGGTCAGGGTCCCACTGAAGCTTTCTTT	CSVGQGPTEAFF
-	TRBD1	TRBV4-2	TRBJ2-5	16	TGTGCCAGCAGCCAAGAGCAAGGCAGGGGGCTGGAGACCCAGTACTTC	CASSQEQGRGLETQYF
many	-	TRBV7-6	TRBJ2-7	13	TGTGCCAGCAGCTTAGGAGTTCCCTACGAGCAGTACTTC	CASSLGVPYEQYF
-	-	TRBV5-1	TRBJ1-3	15	TGCGCCAGCAGATTGGACAGACTCTCTGGAAACACCATATATTTT	CASRLDRLSGNTIYF
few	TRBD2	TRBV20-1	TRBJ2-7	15	TGCAGTGCTGAATTCGGGACTAGCGGGAGCTACGAGCAGTACTTC	CSAEFGTSGSYEQYF
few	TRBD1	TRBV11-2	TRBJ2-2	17	TGTGCCAGCAGCCCCCTAGGGACAGGGGGTCGTACCGGGGAGCTGTTTTTT	CASSPLGTGGRTGELFF
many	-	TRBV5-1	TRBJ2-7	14	TGCGCCAGCAGCTTAGGCCAGAACCTTTACGAGCAGTACTTC	CASSLGQNLYEQYF
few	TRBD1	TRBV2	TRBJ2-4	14	TGTGCCAGCAGTCTAGACAGGGGCGATTACATTCAGTACTTC	CASSLDRGDYIQYF